This record looks at one T cell receptor (beta chain) sequence and its context. The CDR3 spans 17 residues. Trimming cost V 3 bases and J 0 bases; bases outside gene matches: 6. The V gene's germline CDR1 is GTSNPN and CDR2 SVGIG (reference sequence). The data were obtained in a study of early stage breast cancer tumors. About the research overall: Most of the 16 invasive tumors were ER+, PR+ and HER2-.

The method was immunoSEQ multiplex PCR; TCRdb's version includes in-frame clones alone and lacks a portion of them. Among about 19,000 clones listed, approximately 82% were seen once. The chain joins TRBV30 to TRBJ2-6; 9 nucleotides align to TRBD1. Sample: blood. The source is a person between 70 and 80 years old with breast cancer. CDR3 amino acids: CAWRPGQGYSGANVLTF. The DNA for the CDR3 is TGTGCCTGGAGGCCGGGACAGGGATACTCTGGGGCCAACGTCCTGACTTTC. The variable domain in full, completed from reference TRBV30 and TRBJ2-6, reads SQTIHQWPATLVQPVGSPLSLECTVEGTSNPNLYWYRQAAGRGLQLLFYSVGIGQISSEVPQNLSASRPQDRQFILSSKKLLLSDSGFYLCAWRPGQGYSGANVLTFGAGSRLTVL.